This record concerns one T cell receptor (beta chain) sequence. What it binds is unknown. Other DNA sequences from this sample encode an identical CDR3 as well. These data are taken from a study of OX40 agonist ivuxolimab in advanced cancers. Study observations and caveats: In the 0.1 to 3.0 mg/kg range, CD4+ and CD8+ blood T cells had expanded clonally by week 6.

TCRdb keeps only in-frame clones here, not all; method: immunoSEQ multiplex PCR. The repertoire holds about 82,000 clones, 75% to 90% seen once, with around 2.5% in the top ten. This material consisted of CD4+ or CD8+ T cells sorted from blood, taken in a trial of the OX40 agonist ivuxolimab. The sequence was obtained from an adult with an advanced solid tumor such as melanoma, head and neck, liver or kidney cancer.

The CDR3 loop reads CSVRTTGMGHEQYF. DNA of the CDR3: TGCAGCGTTCGTACGACCGGGATGGGCCACGAGCAGTACTTC. The chain carries TRBV29-1 and TRBJ2-7, with D tentatively TRBD2 (5 bases). Germline loops: CDR1 SQVTM, CDR2 ANQGSEA. V gave up 5 bases and J gave up 5 bases, with 19 bases separating them. The CDR3 extends over 14 amino acids.